This T cell receptor beta chain was sequenced during a study of T cells after yellow fever vaccination. In this sample, this clonotype turned up a few times. Its antigen is currently unknown. Study-wide findings and caveats: Post-booster repertoires contained most primary-vaccination clones again (roughly 96% CD4, about 90% CD8). Within FACS-sorted repertoires, abundant clonotypes contaminating from the bulk population could be present.

The 5'RACE template-switching step produced TCR cDNA and added a universal primer site and UMIs. TCRdb ran MiXCR on the 5' RACE reads and lists one entry per CDR3 protein. This table holds hundreds of thousands of distinct CDR3 sequences, roughly 12% found once. The CDR3 loop spans 13 amino acids. CDR1 is LGHDT and CDR2 is YNNKEL in the germline V gene (reference sequence). Trimming cost V 6 bases and J 4 bases, with 7 bases left between them. The sample in question was PBMCs, obtained on the day of the yellow fever booster vaccination. The chain combines TRBV3-1 with TRBJ2-6; no definite D call. This clonotype was obtained from a man aged 25 to 45 who received the YFV17D yellow fever vaccine. The CDR3 DNA reads as TGTGCCAGCAGGATAAGAGGGGCCAACGTCCTGACTTTC. It codes for CASRIRGANVLTF.